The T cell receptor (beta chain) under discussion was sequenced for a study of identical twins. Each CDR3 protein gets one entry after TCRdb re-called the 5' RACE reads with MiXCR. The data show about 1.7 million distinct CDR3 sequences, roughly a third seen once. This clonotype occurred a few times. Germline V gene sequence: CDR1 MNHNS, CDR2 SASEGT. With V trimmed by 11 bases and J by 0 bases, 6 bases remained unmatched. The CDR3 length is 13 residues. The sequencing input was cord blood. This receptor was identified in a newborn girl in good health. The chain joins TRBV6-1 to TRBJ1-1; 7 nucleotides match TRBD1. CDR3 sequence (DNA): TGTGCCGCGGGACAGACCATGAACACTGAAGCTTTCTTT. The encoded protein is CAAGQTMNTEAFF.